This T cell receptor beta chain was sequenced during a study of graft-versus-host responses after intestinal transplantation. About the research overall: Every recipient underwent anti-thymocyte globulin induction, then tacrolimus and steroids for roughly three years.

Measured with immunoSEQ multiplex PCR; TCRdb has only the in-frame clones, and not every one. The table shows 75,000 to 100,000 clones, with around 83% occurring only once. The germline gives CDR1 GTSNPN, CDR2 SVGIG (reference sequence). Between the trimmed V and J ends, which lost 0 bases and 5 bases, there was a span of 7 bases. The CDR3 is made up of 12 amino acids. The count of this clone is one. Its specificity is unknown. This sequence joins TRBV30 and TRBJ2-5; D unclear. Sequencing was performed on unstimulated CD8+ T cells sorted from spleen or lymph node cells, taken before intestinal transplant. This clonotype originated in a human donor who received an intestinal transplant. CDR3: CAWSVSRETQYF. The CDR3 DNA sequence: TGTGCCTGGAGTGTAAGTCGGGAGACCCAGTACTTC.